The 19 T cell receptor beta chains reported below all come from one sample, sequenced in a study of T cell responses to AZD1222 COVID-19 vaccine. Clones were sequenced by immunoSEQ multiplex PCR, and TCRdb holds only the in-frame ones, with some missing. The sample yields around 200,000 clones, 85% to 90% seen once. This material consisted of peripheral blood, taken on day 0 of AZD1222 vaccination. Every receptor here comes from an adult in good health.

The CDR3 protein is CASSGLYGGTGELFF. CDR3 sequence (DNA): TGTGCCAGCAGCGGACTTTACGGTGGCACCGGGGAGCTGTTTTTT. The rearrangement joins TRBV5-4 to TRBJ2-2; maybe TRBD2 (5 bases). Trimming cost V 4 bases and J 4 bases, with 14 bases left between them. The CDR3 covers 15 residues. Per the germline V gene, CDR1 is SGHNT and CDR2 is YYREEE (reference sequence).

This clone was detected once. In nucleotides, the CDR3 is TGTGCCAGCAGCTGGGGACAGCTGAACACCGGGGAGCTGTTTTTT. It translates to CASSWGQLNTGELFF. The V call is TRBV5-5, the J call TRBJ2-2; 7 bases line up with TRBD1. The trim removed 3 bases at V and 1 base at J, leaving 3 bases unmatched. CDR1 is SGHKS, CDR2 YYEKEE, per germline (reference sequence). This CDR3 region has 15 residues.

The chain uses TRBV11-1 and TRBJ2-7; 7 nucleotides match TRBD2. CDR3 length: 15 residues. CDR1 and CDR2 from the germline V gene are SGHAT and FQDESV (reference sequence). The trim removed 5 bases at V and 0 bases at J, leaving 7 bases unmatched. The CDR3 loop reads CASSRTTGGSYEQYF. CDR3 sequence (DNA): TGTGCCAGCAGCCGAACTACGGGGGGCTCCTACGAGCAGTACTTC.

This clone showed up just once. The V and J genes are TRBV4-3 and TRBJ2-7; D tentatively fits TRBD1 or TRBD2 (5 bases each). Germline V CDR1 and CDR2: LGHNA, YSLEER. This CDR3 spans 12 amino acids. V was clipped by 2 bases and J by 5 bases, with 7 bases between them. The CDR3 DNA follows: TGCGCCAGCAGCCAACAGGGAGACGAGCAGTACTTC. This translates into CASSQQGDEQYF.

The chain links TRBV19 to TRBJ2-1; 8 bases line up with TRBD1. The CDR3 has 13 residues. CDR1 and CDR2 from the germline V gene are LNHDA and SQIVND (reference sequence). V shed 7 bases and J 6 bases; nucleotides not matched to a gene: 5. Written as DNA, the CDR3 is TGTGCCAGTAACCCAGGACAGGGCAATGAGCAGTTCTTC. Protein sequence: CASNPGQGNEQFF.

V usage is TRBV11-2 and J usage is TRBJ1-4, with D uncertain. The CDR3 covers 17 residues. Trimming left V 4 bases short and J 4 bases short, with 19 bases between. Per germline, CDR1 SGHAT and CDR2 FQNNGV. Written as DNA, the CDR3 is TGTGCCAGCAGCTCAATACGGACGCGGACCTATAATGAAAAACTGTTTTTT. Translated, it gives CASSSIRTRTYNEKLFF.

In DNA, the CDR3 is TGTGCCAGTAGTCGCGGTCAGATCTACAATGAGCAGTTCTTC. The encoded protein is CASSRGQIYNEQFF. The chain combines TRBV19 with TRBJ2-1; unclear D gene. The CDR3 loop spans 14 amino acids. The germline V and J ends were trimmed by 5 bases and 3 bases, with 11 bases remaining between them. Germline V gene sequence: CDR1 LNHDA, CDR2 SQIVND (reference sequence). The entire variable domain, with the rest obtained from reference TRBV19 and TRBJ2-1, is as follows: DGGITQSPKYLFRKEGQNVTLSCEQNLNHDAMYWYRQDPGQGLRLIYYSQIVNDFQKGDIAEGYSVSREKKESFPLTVTSAQKNPTAFYLCASSRGQIYNEQFFGPGTRLTVL.

A word on this clone: At one of its ends the junction is not consistent with the germline gene, which may arise from a read error. This chain joins TRBV19 and TRBJ1-2, with D possibly being TRBD1 (5 bases). Germline V gene lookup returns CDR1 LNHDA and CDR2 SQIVND (reference sequence). There are 14 residues in the CDR3. The CDR3: CASSIGGSNFGYTF. DNA for the CDR3: TGTGCCAGTAGTATCGGGGGTTCTAACTTTGGCTACACCTTC.

The gene calls are TRBV29-1 and TRBJ2-5; the D is unclear. V lost 5 bases and J 6 bases, leaving 13 bases between the germline ends. CDR3 length equals 12 residues. Germline CDR1 reads SQVTM; CDR2 reads ANQGSEA. In DNA, the CDR3 is TGCAGCGTTCTCCCTGAGGAAAAGACCCAGTACTTC. This gives the protein CSVLPEEKTQYF.

The CDR3 region is CASSPGTGRDYEQYF. CDR3 in DNA: TGCGCCAGCAGCCCCGGGACAGGAAGGGACTACGAGCAGTACTTC. The chain links TRBV4-3 to TRBJ2-7; TRBD1 agrees at 8 bases. Germline CDR1 is LGHNA and CDR2 is YSLEER. CDR3 length: 15 residues. V dropped 4 bases and J dropped 3; count of bases not matched to a gene: 8.

This rearrangement joins TRBV30 to TRBJ1-3; D gene uncertain. There are 10 residues in the CDR3. CDR1 and CDR2 from the germline V gene are GTSNPN and SVGIG (reference sequence). V was trimmed by 6 bases and J by 7 bases, leaving 7 bases between them. CDR3 DNA sequence: TGTGCCTGCCTCTGGAACACCATATATTTT. Protein: CACLWNTIYF.

The gene calls are TRBV27 and TRBJ1-2, with 7 bases aligning to TRBD1. Germline values: CDR1 MNHEY, CDR2 SMNVEV (reference sequence). This CDR3 is built from 13 residues. J lost 6 bases, V lost 6 bases, and 7 bases had no gene match. Here the CDR3 reads CASSRTGAHGYTF. In DNA form, the CDR3 reads TGTGCCAGCAGCCGGACAGGAGCCCATGGCTACACCTTC.

In its sample, this clone was seen a few times. As DNA, the CDR3 is TGTGCCAGCAGAACGGACTCCGGGGTGAATGAGCAGTTCTTC. Its translation: CASRTDSGVNEQFF. The V gene is TRBV6-5, the J gene TRBJ2-1, with D possibly matching TRBD2 (5 bases). CDR1 and CDR2 from the germline V gene are MNHEY and SVGAGI. CDR3 size: 14 residues. V was shortened by 6 bases and J by 7 bases, with 16 bases between the two germline ends.

J is TRBJ2-2 and V is TRBV5-1, with D unresolved. Trimming removed 0 bases at V and 3 bases at J, with 9 bases between. CDR3 length equals 15 residues. CDR1 and CDR2 (germline): SGHRS, YFSETQ. The CDR3 region is CASSLAQRHTGELFF. In nucleotides, the CDR3 is TGCGCCAGCAGCTTGGCCCAGAGGCACACCGGGGAGCTGTTTTTT.

The V and J genes are TRBV28 and TRBJ1-1, with TRBD1 matching 7 bases. CDR1 and CDR2 from the germline V gene are MDHEN and SYDVKM. The CDR3 loop spans 14 amino acids. Unmatched junction bases numbered 10, after V lost 6 bases and J lost 6 bases. DNA for the CDR3: TGTGCCAGCAGAAACAGGGGACAAGGCCCTGAAGCTTTCTTT. Protein: CASRNRGQGPEAFF.

The sample holds a few counts of this clone. The chain is built from TRBV7-9 and TRBJ2-1, with a weak D call TRBD1 (6 bases). This CDR3 is 16 amino acids long. Trimming pared 4 bases from V and 5 bases from J, leaving 18 bases between. Germline CDR1 and CDR2: SEHNR and FQNEAQ (reference sequence). CDR3 amino acids: CASSSGQTEYHNEQFF. As DNA, the CDR3 is TGTGCCAGCAGCTCTGGACAGACAGAATACCACAATGAGCAGTTCTTC.

J is TRBJ1-2 and V is TRBV19; possibly TRBD1 for D (5 bases). Trimming took 3 bases from V and 1 from J, leaving 12 bases between them. The germline V gene has CDR1 LNHDA and CDR2 SQIVND (reference sequence). This CDR3 contains 15 residues. This CDR3 is CASSMMGEVNYGYTF. CDR3 DNA: TGTGCCAGTAGTATGATGGGGGAAGTTAACTATGGCTACACCTTC. The complete variable domain, with remaining parts taken from reference TRBV19 and TRBJ1-2, reads DGGITQSPKYLFRKEGQNVTLSCEQNLNHDAMYWYRQDPGQGLRLIYYSQIVNDFQKGDIAEGYSVSREKKESFPLTVTSAQKNPTAFYLCASSMMGEVNYGYTFGSGTRLTVV.

V and J are TRBV4-3 and TRBJ2-1; 15 bases agree with TRBD2. The CDR3 length is 15 residues. The V gene's germline CDR1 is LGHNA and CDR2 YSLEER. J gave up 6 bases and V 4 bases, and 1 base lay outside the gene matches. Written as DNA, the CDR3 is TGCGCCAGCAGCCGGACTAGCGGGGGGGCCAATGAGCAGTTCTTC. Protein sequence: CASSRTSGGANEQFF.

The chain couples TRBV2 to TRBJ1-2; D is perhaps TRBD1 (5 bases). CDR1 is SNHLY and CDR2 is FYNNEI in the germline V gene. V shed 7 bases and J shed 8 bases, with 20 bases lying between them. The CDR3 loop spans 14 amino acids. The CDR3 region has the DNA TGTGCCAGCACTCAAGCCGGGACCTCGAGGGGCTACACCTTC. Its protein is CASTQAGTSRGYTF.